These T cell receptor beta chains were read from a single sample in a study of post-analysis software for immune sequencing data. TCRdb itself ran the PCR reads through MiXCR, one entry per CDR3 protein. There are 380,000 or so distinct CDR3 sequences in the sample; around 33% occur only once, and 10% to 15% lies in the top ten. Material: blood. These receptors originate from a girl aged 10-17 years with multiple sclerosis. CDR3s include the opening cysteine and the closing phenylalanine or tryptophan. The order of the fields is J gene, D gene, clone size, V gene, CDR3 protein, CDR3 DNA. The D gene is left open where the match is weak. Clone size, where shown, is once, few, many, or a class for clones that have expanded.

j_gene: TRBJ2-3; d_gene: TRBD1; abundance: NA; v_gene: TRBV9; CDR3aa: CASSEGQGESTDTQYF; CDR3nt: TGTGCCAGCAGCGAGGGACAGGGGGAGAGCACAGATACGCAGTATTTT
j_gene: TRBJ2-7; d_gene: TRBD1; abundance: NA; v_gene: TRBV4-1; CDR3aa: CASSQRGTGQNSYEQYF; CDR3nt: TGCGCCAGCAGCCAACGCGGGACAGGACAAAACTCCTACGAGCAGTACTTC
j_gene: TRBJ2-7; d_gene: NA; abundance: few; v_gene: TRBV6-7; CDR3aa: CASSYSGLFYEQYF; CDR3nt: TGTGCCAGCAGTTACTCGGGACTCTTCTACGAGCAGTACTTC
j_gene: TRBJ2-5; d_gene: TRBD1; abundance: NA; v_gene: TRBV7-6; CDR3aa: CASSIRQGETQYF; CDR3nt: TGTGCCAGCAGCATTCGACAGGGAGAGACCCAGTACTTC
j_gene: TRBJ2-3; d_gene: TRBD2; abundance: NA; v_gene: TRBV7-8; CDR3aa: CASSLLGGKADTQYF; CDR3nt: TGTGCCAGCAGCTTATTGGGGGGGAAAGCAGATACGCAGTATTTT
j_gene: TRBJ1-1; d_gene: NA; abundance: NA; v_gene: TRBV24-1; CDR3aa: CATSAADAGNTEAFF; CDR3nt: TGTGCCACCAGTGCCGCAGATGCAGGAAACACTGAAGCTTTCTTT
j_gene: TRBJ2-2; d_gene: NA; abundance: NA; v_gene: TRBV7-2; CDR3aa: CASSHTGTATATELFF; CDR3nt: TGTGCCAGCAGCCATACAGGCACGGCCACCGCCACCGAGCTGTTTTTT
j_gene: TRBJ1-4; d_gene: TRBD1; abundance: NA; v_gene: TRBV6-5; CDR3aa: CASSYRDSEEKLFF; CDR3nt: TGTGCCAGCAGTTACAGGGACAGTGAGGAAAAACTGTTTTTT
j_gene: TRBJ2-3; d_gene: NA; abundance: NA; v_gene: TRBV27; CDR3aa: CAGSALLGLGTDTQYF; CDR3nt: TGTGCCGGCAGTGCCCTCCTGGGACTTGGTACAGATACGCAGTATTTT
j_gene: TRBJ2-3; d_gene: TRBD2; abundance: once; v_gene: TRBV7-2; CDR3aa: CASSLAPAGATDTQYF; CDR3nt: TGTGCCAGCAGCTTGGCACCAGCGGGGGCCACAGATACGCAGTATTTT
j_gene: TRBJ1-1; d_gene: TRBD1; abundance: NA; v_gene: TRBV4-1; CDR3aa: CASTQGGYTEAFF; CDR3nt: TGCGCCAGCACCCAGGGGGGATACACTGAAGCTTTCTTT
j_gene: TRBJ2-5; d_gene: NA; abundance: few; v_gene: TRBV25-1; CDR3aa: CASSEGVSGLGETQYF; CDR3nt: TGTGCCAGCAGTGAAGGGGTTAGCGGCTTGGGAGAGACCCAGTACTTC
j_gene: TRBJ2-3; d_gene: NA; abundance: NA; v_gene: TRBV10-3; CDR3aa: CATSWTDTQYF; CDR3nt: TGTGCCACCTCTTGGACAGATACGCAGTATTTT
j_gene: TRBJ2-1; d_gene: NA; abundance: NA; v_gene: TRBV12-3/TRBV12-4; CDR3aa: CASSSYIGDEQFF; CDR3nt: TGTGCCAGCAGCTCCTACATCGGGGATGAGCAGTTCTTC
j_gene: TRBJ2-1; d_gene: NA; abundance: few; v_gene: TRBV29-1; CDR3aa: CSVEEGTGEQFF; CDR3nt: TGCAGCGTTGAAGAGGGGACTGGGGAGCAGTTCTTC
j_gene: TRBJ1-1; d_gene: NA; abundance: NA; v_gene: TRBV27; CDR3aa: CASSALPGTEAFF; CDR3nt: TGTGCCAGCAGTGCGCTACCGGGGACTGAAGCTTTCTTT
j_gene: TRBJ2-5; d_gene: NA; abundance: NA; v_gene: TRBV6-1; CDR3aa: CASSELRGQGRRETQYF; CDR3nt: TGTGCCAGCAGTGAACTCCGTGGGCAGGGAAGGAGAGAGACCCAGTACTTC
j_gene: TRBJ2-1; d_gene: TRBD2; abundance: few; v_gene: TRBV7-9; CDR3aa: CASSFGGGDHNEQFF; CDR3nt: TGTGCCAGCAGCTTCGGCGGGGGGGACCACAATGAGCAGTTCTTC
j_gene: TRBJ1-5; d_gene: NA; abundance: NA; v_gene: TRBV12-3/TRBV12-4; CDR3aa: CASSTGFNQPRHF; CDR3nt: TGTGCCAGCAGTACCGGGTTCAATCAGCCCCGGCATTTT
j_gene: TRBJ2-5; d_gene: TRBD1; abundance: few; v_gene: TRBV2; CDR3aa: CASSWTGPETQYF; CDR3nt: TGTGCCAGCAGCTGGACAGGGCCAGAGACCCAGTACTTC
j_gene: TRBJ2-5; d_gene: NA; abundance: NA; v_gene: TRBV2; CDR3aa: CASRYEKETQYF; CDR3nt: TGTGCCAGCAGATACGAGAAAGAGACCCAGTACTTC
j_gene: TRBJ2-1; d_gene: TRBD2; abundance: NA; v_gene: TRBV29-1; CDR3aa: CSVEETSGANEQFF; CDR3nt: TGCAGCGTTGAAGAGACTAGCGGGGCGAATGAGCAGTTCTTC
j_gene: TRBJ2-1; d_gene: TRBD2; abundance: NA; v_gene: TRBV6-1; CDR3aa: CASSLRLGSGGAYEQFF; CDR3nt: TGTGCCAGCAGTCTAAGACTGGGGAGCGGGGGGGCATATGAGCAGTTCTTC
j_gene: TRBJ1-2; d_gene: NA; abundance: NA; v_gene: TRBV24-1; CDR3aa: CATSDWEESYTF; CDR3nt: TGTGCCACCAGTGATTGGGAGGAGAGCTACACCTTC
j_gene: TRBJ2-2; d_gene: TRBD2; abundance: NA; v_gene: TRBV12-3/TRBV12-4; CDR3aa: CASSPSTSGGAPNTGELFF; CDR3nt: TGTGCCAGCAGTCCCTCGACTAGCGGGGGGGCCCCGAACACCGGGGAGCTGTTTTTT
j_gene: TRBJ2-1; d_gene: NA; abundance: NA; v_gene: TRBV14; CDR3aa: CASSLRAVIYNEQFF; CDR3nt: TGTGCCAGCAGCCTTCGGGCCGTGATCTACAATGAGCAGTTCTTC
j_gene: TRBJ1-6; d_gene: NA; abundance: NA; v_gene: TRBV27; CDR3aa: CASSSGFGSPLHF; CDR3nt: TGTGCCAGCAGTTCCGGGTTTGGTTCACCCCTCCACTTT
j_gene: TRBJ2-7; d_gene: NA; abundance: few; v_gene: TRBV5-1; CDR3aa: CASSRESSYEQYF; CDR3nt: TGCGCCAGCAGCAGGGAGAGCTCCTACGAGCAGTACTTC
j_gene: TRBJ1-2; d_gene: NA; abundance: few; v_gene: TRBV12-3/TRBV12-4; CDR3aa: CASSLAGESYGYTF; CDR3nt: TGTGCCAGCAGTTTAGCAGGGGAGAGCTATGGCTACACCTTC
j_gene: TRBJ1-2; d_gene: TRBD1; abundance: NA; v_gene: TRBV24-1; CDR3aa: CATSDSDRDYGYTF; CDR3nt: TGTGCCACCAGTGACTCTGACAGGGACTATGGCTACACCTTC
j_gene: TRBJ1-1; d_gene: TRBD1; abundance: few; v_gene: TRBV4-3; CDR3aa: CASSQDRTGKNTEAFF; CDR3nt: TGCGCCAGCAGCCAAGACCGGACAGGGAAGAACACTGAAGCTTTCTTT
j_gene: TRBJ2-7; d_gene: TRBD2; abundance: few; v_gene: TRBV29-1; CDR3aa: CSVRGTSGYEQYF; CDR3nt: TGCAGCGTGCGGGGGACTAGCGGCTACGAGCAGTACTTC
j_gene: TRBJ1-1; d_gene: NA; abundance: few; v_gene: TRBV5-4; CDR3aa: CASSSDGRDANTEAFF; CDR3nt: TGTGCCAGCAGCTCCGACGGGCGGGACGCGAACACTGAAGCTTTCTTT
j_gene: TRBJ2-7; d_gene: NA; abundance: NA; v_gene: TRBV20-1; CDR3aa: CSARDASSYEQYF; CDR3nt: TGCAGTGCTAGAGACGCGTCCTCCTACGAGCAGTACTTC
j_gene: TRBJ2-5; d_gene: NA; abundance: NA; v_gene: TRBV15; CDR3aa: CATSTADWYQETQYF; CDR3nt: TGTGCCACCAGCACCGCCGACTGGTACCAAGAGACCCAGTACTTC
j_gene: TRBJ2-1; d_gene: TRBD1; abundance: many; v_gene: TRBV5-1; CDR3aa: CASSLGQGAGNEQFF; CDR3nt: TGCGCCAGCAGCTTAGGACAGGGGGCCGGCAATGAGCAGTTCTTC
j_gene: TRBJ1-1; d_gene: NA; abundance: NA; v_gene: TRBV7-9; CDR3aa: CASSPPTEMNTEAFF; CDR3nt: TGTGCCAGCAGCCCTCCGACAGAAATGAACACTGAAGCTTTCTTT
j_gene: TRBJ2-7; d_gene: NA; abundance: few; v_gene: TRBV5-1; CDR3aa: CASSFGSATYEQYF; CDR3nt: TGCGCCAGCAGCTTCGGCAGTGCAACCTACGAGCAGTACTTC
j_gene: TRBJ2-1; d_gene: NA; abundance: NA; v_gene: TRBV5-1; CDR3aa: CASSLWQGRVYNEQFF; CDR3nt: TGCGCCAGCAGCTTATGGCAGGGGAGGGTCTACAATGAGCAGTTCTTC
j_gene: TRBJ1-1; d_gene: TRBD1; abundance: few; v_gene: TRBV29-1; CDR3aa: CSVQGARDTEAFF; CDR3nt: TGCAGCGTACAGGGGGCGAGGGACACTGAAGCTTTCTTT
j_gene: TRBJ1-2; d_gene: NA; abundance: few; v_gene: TRBV6-6; CDR3aa: CASSTEGYGYTF; CDR3nt: TGTGCCAGCAGTACAGAGGGCTATGGCTACACCTTC
j_gene: TRBJ2-7; d_gene: NA; abundance: NA; v_gene: TRBV5-1; CDR3aa: CASSPGGLGGPVGDYEQYF; CDR3nt: TGCGCCAGCAGCCCCGGAGGGCTCGGGGGCCCAGTTGGGGATTACGAGCAGTACTTC
j_gene: TRBJ2-5; d_gene: NA; abundance: NA; v_gene: TRBV6-2/TRBV6-3; CDR3aa: CASSYSKAVARQTQYF; CDR3nt: TGTGCCAGCAGTTACTCGAAAGCGGTGGCCCGGCAGACCCAGTACTTC
j_gene: TRBJ1-1; d_gene: NA; abundance: NA; v_gene: TRBV10-3; CDR3aa: CATRGPEGTEAFF; CDR3nt: TGTGCCACCCGTGGCCCCGAAGGCACTGAAGCTTTCTTT
j_gene: TRBJ2-1; d_gene: TRBD2; abundance: NA; v_gene: TRBV7-9; CDR3aa: CASSRLAGGRNEQFF; CDR3nt: TGTGCCAGCAGCCGATTAGCGGGGGGGCGGAATGAGCAGTTCTTC
j_gene: TRBJ1-6; d_gene: NA; abundance: few; v_gene: TRBV5-6; CDR3aa: CASSLETGRSSPLHF; CDR3nt: TGTGCCAGCAGCTTGGAAACAGGGCGTAGTTCACCCCTCCACTTT
j_gene: TRBJ2-5; d_gene: TRBD2; abundance: NA; v_gene: TRBV10-1; CDR3aa: CASSEQRGGRVTQYF; CDR3nt: TGCGCCAGCAGTGAGCAGCGGGGAGGGAGAGTGACCCAGTACTTC
j_gene: TRBJ2-1; d_gene: TRBD1; abundance: few; v_gene: TRBV6-5; CDR3aa: CASSSGQGLFNEQFF; CDR3nt: TGTGCCAGCAGTTCCGGACAGGGTCTGTTCAATGAGCAGTTCTTC
j_gene: TRBJ2-7; d_gene: NA; abundance: few; v_gene: TRBV29-1; CDR3aa: CSVQRDPTVHEQYF; CDR3nt: TGCAGCGTGCAAAGAGACCCCACCGTCCACGAGCAGTACTTC
j_gene: TRBJ2-1; d_gene: NA; abundance: once; v_gene: TRBV12-3/TRBV12-4; CDR3aa: CASSSDRTRQFF; CDR3nt: TGTGCCAGCAGTTCTGACCGCACTAGGCAGTTCTTC
j_gene: TRBJ2-7; d_gene: NA; abundance: NA; v_gene: TRBV4-2; CDR3aa: CASSPGTSSYEQYF; CDR3nt: TGTGCCAGCAGCCCGGGGACATCCTCCTACGAGCAGTACTTC
j_gene: TRBJ2-3; d_gene: TRBD2; abundance: NA; v_gene: TRBV5-1; CDR3aa: CASSLELAGAPSSDTQYF; CDR3nt: TGCGCCAGCAGCTTGGAACTAGCGGGGGCTCCTTCCTCCGATACGCAGTATTTT
j_gene: TRBJ2-5; d_gene: NA; abundance: few; v_gene: TRBV20-1; CDR3aa: CSARDGGGRGETQYF; CDR3nt: TGCAGTGCTAGAGATGGAGGGGGGCGGGGGGAGACCCAGTACTTC
j_gene: TRBJ1-1; d_gene: NA; abundance: NA; v_gene: TRBV10-2; CDR3aa: CASKSDRMNTEAFF; CDR3nt: TGCGCCAGCAAATCCGACAGAATGAACACTGAAGCTTTCTTT
j_gene: TRBJ2-3; d_gene: NA; abundance: NA; v_gene: TRBV9; CDR3aa: CASSSTSLVDTQYF; CDR3nt: TGTGCCAGCAGCTCTACGTCGCTTGTTGATACGCAGTATTTT